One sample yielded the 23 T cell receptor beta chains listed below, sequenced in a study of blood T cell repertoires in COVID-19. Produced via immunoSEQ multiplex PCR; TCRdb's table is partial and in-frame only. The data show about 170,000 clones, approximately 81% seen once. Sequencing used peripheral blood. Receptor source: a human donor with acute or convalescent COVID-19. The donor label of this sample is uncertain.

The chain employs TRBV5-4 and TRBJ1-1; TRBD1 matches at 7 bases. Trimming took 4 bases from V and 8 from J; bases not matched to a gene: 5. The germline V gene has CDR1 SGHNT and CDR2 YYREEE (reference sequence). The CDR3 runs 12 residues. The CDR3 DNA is TGTGCCAGCAGCCCTCTACAGGGGGAAGCTTTCTTT. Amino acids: CASSPLQGEAFF.

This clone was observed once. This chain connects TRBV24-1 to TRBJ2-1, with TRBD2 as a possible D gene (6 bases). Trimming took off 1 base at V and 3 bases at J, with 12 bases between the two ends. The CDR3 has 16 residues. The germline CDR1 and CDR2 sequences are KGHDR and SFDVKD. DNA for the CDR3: TGTGCCACCAGTGATTTCGGGGGACGGAACTACAATGAGCAGTTCTTC. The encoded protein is CATSDFGGRNYNEQFF.

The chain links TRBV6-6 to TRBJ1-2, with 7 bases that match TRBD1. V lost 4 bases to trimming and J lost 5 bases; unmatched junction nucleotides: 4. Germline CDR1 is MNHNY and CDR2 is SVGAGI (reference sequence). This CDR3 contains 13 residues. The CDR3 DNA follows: TGTGCCAGCAGTTCGGGACAGATATATGGCTACACCTTC. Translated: CASSSGQIYGYTF.

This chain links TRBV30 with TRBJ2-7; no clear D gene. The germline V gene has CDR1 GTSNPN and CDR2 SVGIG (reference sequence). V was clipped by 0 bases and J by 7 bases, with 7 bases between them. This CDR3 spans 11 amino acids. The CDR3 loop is CAWSVQMEQYF. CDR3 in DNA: TGTGCCTGGAGTGTACAGATGGAGCAGTACTTC.

The CDR3 nucleotides are TGTGCCAGCAGCTCCGGGTTCGTCGGTCAGCCCCAGCATTTT. Translation: CASSSGFVGQPQHF. This chain links TRBV11-2 with TRBJ1-5; D not resolved. V lost 4 bases, J lost 6 bases, and 13 bases lay in between. The CDR3 covers 14 residues. Germline loops: CDR1 SGHAT, CDR2 FQNNGV.

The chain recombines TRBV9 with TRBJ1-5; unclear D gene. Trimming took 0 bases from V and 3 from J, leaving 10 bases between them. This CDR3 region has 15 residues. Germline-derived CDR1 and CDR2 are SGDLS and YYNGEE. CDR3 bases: TGTGCCAGCAGCGTAGAAGGAGGGTTCAATCAGCCCCAGCATTTT. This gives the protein CASSVEGGFNQPQHF.

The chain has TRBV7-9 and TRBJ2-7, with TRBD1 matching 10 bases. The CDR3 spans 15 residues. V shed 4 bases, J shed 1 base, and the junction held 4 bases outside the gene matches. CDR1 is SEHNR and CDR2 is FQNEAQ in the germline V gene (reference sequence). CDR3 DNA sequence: TGTGCCAGCAGCTCCGGGACAGGGGTATCCTACGAGCAGTACTTC. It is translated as CASSSGTGVSYEQYF. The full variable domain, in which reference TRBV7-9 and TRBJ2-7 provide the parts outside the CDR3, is DTGVSQNPRHKITKRGQNVTFRCDPISEHNRLYWYRQTLGQGPEFLTYFQNEAQLEKSRLLSDRFSAERPKGSFSTLEIQRTEQGDSAMYLCASSSGTGVSYEQYFGPGTRLTVT.

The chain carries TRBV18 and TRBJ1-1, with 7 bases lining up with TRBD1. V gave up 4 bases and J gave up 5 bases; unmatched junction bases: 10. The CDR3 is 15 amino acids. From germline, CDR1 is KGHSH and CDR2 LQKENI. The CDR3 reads CASSLEQGMGTEAFF. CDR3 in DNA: TGTGCCAGCTCACTAGAACAGGGGATGGGTACTGAAGCTTTCTTT. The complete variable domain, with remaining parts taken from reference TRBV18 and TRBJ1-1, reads NAGVMQNPRHLVRRRGQEARLRCSPMKGHSHVYWYRQLPEEGLKFMVYLQKENIIDESGMPKERFSAEFPKEGPSILRIQQVVRGDSAAYFCASSLEQGMGTEAFFGQGTRLTVV.

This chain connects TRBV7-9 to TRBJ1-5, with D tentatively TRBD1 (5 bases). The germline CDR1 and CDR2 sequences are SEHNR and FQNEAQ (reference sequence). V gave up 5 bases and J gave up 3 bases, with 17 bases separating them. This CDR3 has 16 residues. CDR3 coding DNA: TGTGCCAGCAGCCCTTCCGGACACGGTGCCAATCAGCCCCAGCATTTT. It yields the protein CASSPSGHGANQPQHF.

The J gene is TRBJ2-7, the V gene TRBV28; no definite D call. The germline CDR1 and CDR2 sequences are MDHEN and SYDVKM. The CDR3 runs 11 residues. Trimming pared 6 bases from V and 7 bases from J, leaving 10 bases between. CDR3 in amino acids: CASSNGLEQYF. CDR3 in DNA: TGTGCCAGCAGCAACGGTCTGGAGCAGTACTTC.

CDR3 protein: CASSSPGLAGIEQYF. The CDR3 DNA sequence: TGTGCCAGTAGTAGCCCCGGACTAGCGGGGATTGAGCAGTACTTC. This chain links TRBV19 with TRBJ2-7; 12 bases map to TRBD2. CDR1 and CDR2 (germline): LNHDA, SQIVND (reference sequence). The CDR3 has 15 amino acids. J was trimmed by 7 bases and V by 4 bases; bases with no gene match: 8.

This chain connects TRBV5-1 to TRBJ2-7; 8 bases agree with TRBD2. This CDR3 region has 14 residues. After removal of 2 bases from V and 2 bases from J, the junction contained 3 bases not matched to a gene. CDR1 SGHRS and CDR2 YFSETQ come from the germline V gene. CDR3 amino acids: CASSLSGGTYEQYF. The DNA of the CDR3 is TGCGCCAGCAGCTTAAGCGGGGGAACCTACGAGCAGTACTTC.

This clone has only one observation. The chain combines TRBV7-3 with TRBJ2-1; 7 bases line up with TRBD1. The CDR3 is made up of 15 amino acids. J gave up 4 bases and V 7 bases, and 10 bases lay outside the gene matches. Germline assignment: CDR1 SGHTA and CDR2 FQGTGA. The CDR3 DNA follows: TGTGCCAGCAAGCCAGGGGGAAGTGGGTACAATGAGCAGTTCTTC. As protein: CASKPGGSGYNEQFF.

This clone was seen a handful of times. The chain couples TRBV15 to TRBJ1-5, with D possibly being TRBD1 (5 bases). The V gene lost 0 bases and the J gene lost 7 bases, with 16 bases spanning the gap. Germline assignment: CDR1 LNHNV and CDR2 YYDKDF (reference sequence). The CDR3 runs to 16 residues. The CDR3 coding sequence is TGTGCCACCAGCAGAGATATTGGCCGGGGGGTCCAGCCCCAGCATTTT. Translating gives CATSRDIGRGVQPQHF.

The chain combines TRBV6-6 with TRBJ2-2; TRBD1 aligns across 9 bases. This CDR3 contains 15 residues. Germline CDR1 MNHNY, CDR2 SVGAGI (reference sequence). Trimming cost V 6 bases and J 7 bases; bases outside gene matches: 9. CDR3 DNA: TGTGCCAGCAGGTTCGGGACAGGGATGGTCGGGGAGCTGTTTTTT. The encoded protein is CASRFGTGMVGELFF.

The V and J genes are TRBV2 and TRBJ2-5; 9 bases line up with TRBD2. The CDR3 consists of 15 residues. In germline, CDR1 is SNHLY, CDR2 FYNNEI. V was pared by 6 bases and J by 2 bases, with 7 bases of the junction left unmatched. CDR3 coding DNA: TGTGCCAGCAGGCCCTCTACTAGCGGGCAAGAGACCCAGTACTTC. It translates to CASRPSTSGQETQYF. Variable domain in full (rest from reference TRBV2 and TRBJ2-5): EPEVTQTPSHQVTQMGQEVILRCVPISNHLYFYWYRQILGQKVEFLVSFYNNEISEKSEIFDDQFSVERPDGSNFTLKIRSTKLEDSAMYFCASRPSTSGQETQYFGPGTRLLVL.

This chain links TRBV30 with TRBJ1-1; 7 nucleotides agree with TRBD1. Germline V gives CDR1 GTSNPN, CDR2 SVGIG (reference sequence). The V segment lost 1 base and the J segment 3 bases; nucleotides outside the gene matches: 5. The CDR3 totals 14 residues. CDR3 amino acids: CAWSDKQGDTEAFF. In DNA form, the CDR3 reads TGTGCCTGGAGTGATAAGCAGGGGGACACTGAAGCTTTCTTT.

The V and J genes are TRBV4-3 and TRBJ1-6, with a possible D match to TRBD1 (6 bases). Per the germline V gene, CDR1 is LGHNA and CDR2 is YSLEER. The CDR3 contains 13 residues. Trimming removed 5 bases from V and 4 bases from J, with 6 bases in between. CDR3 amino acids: CASSGQYNSPLHF. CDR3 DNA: TGCGCCAGCAGCGGACAGTATAATTCACCCCTCCACTTT.

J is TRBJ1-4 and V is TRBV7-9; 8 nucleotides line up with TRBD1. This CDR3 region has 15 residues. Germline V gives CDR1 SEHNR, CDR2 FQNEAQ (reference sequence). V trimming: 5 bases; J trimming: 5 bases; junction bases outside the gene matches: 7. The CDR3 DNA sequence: TGTGCCAGCAGCCCAACAGGGGGAAGGAATGAAAAACTGTTTTTT. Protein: CASSPTGGRNEKLFF.

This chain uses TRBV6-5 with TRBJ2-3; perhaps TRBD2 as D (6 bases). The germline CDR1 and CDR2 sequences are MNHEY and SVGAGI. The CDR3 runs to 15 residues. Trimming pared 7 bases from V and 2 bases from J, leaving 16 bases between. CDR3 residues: CASTRRDAITDTQYF. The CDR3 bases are TGTGCCAGCACAAGGAGGGATGCCATCACAGATACGCAGTATTTT.

CDR3 bases: TGTGCCAGCAGTGACACAGGTATTGGGGTCAATGAGCAGTTCTTC. This encodes CASSDTGIGVNEQFF. This sequence joins TRBV6-4 and TRBJ2-1, with a weak D call TRBD1 (5 bases). The CDR3 is 15 residues long. Germline CDR1 reads MRHNA; CDR2 reads SNTAGT. The germline V and J ends were trimmed by 2 bases and 6 bases, with 14 bases remaining between them.

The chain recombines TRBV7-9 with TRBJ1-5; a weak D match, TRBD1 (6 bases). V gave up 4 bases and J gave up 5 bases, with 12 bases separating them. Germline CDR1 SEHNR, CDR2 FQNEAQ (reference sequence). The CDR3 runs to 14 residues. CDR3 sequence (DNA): TGTGCCAGCAGCTCCAGACAGGTCGATCAGCCCCAGCATTTT. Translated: CASSSRQVDQPQHF.

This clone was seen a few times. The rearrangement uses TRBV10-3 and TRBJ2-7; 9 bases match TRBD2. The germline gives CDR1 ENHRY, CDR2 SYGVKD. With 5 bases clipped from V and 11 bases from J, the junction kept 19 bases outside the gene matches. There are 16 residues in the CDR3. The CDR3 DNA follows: TGTGCCATCAGTAAACCACGGGGAAGCGGGGGGCCTTTGAAGTACTTC. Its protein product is CAISKPRGSGGPLKYF.